This T cell receptor beta chain was recorded in a study of CD8 T cells in Susac syndrome. It was with random hexamers that roughly 0.45 to 1 ug RNA was reverse transcribed. The method of amplification for TCR beta CDR3 was immunoSEQ multiplex PCR, covering 54 Vbeta and 13 Jbeta. TCRdb called the immunoSEQ multiplex PCR reads again in MiXCR, with one record for every CDR3 protein. The sample holds 150,000 to 200,000 distinct CDR3 sequences; around 96% are singletons and the top ten take around 0.14%. In germline, CDR1 is LGHDT, CDR2 YNNKEL (reference sequence). The CDR3 sequence is 16 residues long. V shed 3 bases and J shed 4 bases, with 17 bases lying between them.

V is TRBV3-1 and J is TRBJ2-3; a weak D match, TRBD2 (6 bases). The sequenced sample was CD4+ T cells from PBMCs. The clonotype comes from a human donor in good health. In nucleotides, the CDR3 is TGTGCCAGCAGCCAGGGCGGGACCGTGCTGGCAGATACGCAGTATTTT. It codes for CASSQGGTVLADTQYF.